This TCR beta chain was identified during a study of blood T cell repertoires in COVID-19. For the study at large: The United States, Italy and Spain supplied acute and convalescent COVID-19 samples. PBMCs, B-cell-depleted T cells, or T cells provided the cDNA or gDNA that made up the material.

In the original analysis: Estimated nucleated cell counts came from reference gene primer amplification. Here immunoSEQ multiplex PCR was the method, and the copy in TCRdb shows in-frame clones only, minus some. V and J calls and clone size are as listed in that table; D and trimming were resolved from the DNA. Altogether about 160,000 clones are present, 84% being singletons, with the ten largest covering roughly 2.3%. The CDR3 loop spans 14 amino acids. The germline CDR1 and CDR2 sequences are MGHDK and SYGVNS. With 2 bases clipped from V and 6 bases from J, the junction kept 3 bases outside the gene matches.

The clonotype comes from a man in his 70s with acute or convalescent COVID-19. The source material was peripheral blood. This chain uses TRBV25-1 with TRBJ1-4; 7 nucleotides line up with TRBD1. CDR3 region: CASSEPGTDEKLFF. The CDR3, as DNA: TGTGCCAGCAGTGAACCCGGGACAGATGAAAAACTGTTTTTT.